The source of this T cell receptor (beta chain) is a study of shared clonotypes between healthy human individuals (dated by TCRdb to 2018 to 2020). About the full investigation: A couple of women and a few men aged 18 to 49 years were included in the cohort. For each donor, CD4 naive and CD4 memory were each run on three plates, CD8 naive on two plates, and CD8 memory on one plate. To estimate repertoire size and how much clonotypes are shared between individuals, the study performed deep sequencing of blood TCR repertoires from 4 to 6 healthy adults. To increase sequencing depth and limit assay-specific biases, TCR repertoire library preparation and sequencing were carried out by different laboratories using diverse techniques. Between about 0.94 and 8.9 billion PBMCs per donor were obtained by leukapheresis.

Summary of the overall study and its limitations: Sampling was restricted to blood, and TCR repertoires in tissue are likely to differ from TCR repertoires in blood. The small number of donors limited the genetic and exposure-history diversity represented. Naive subsets generally had larger estimated clonotype richness than memory subsets. Pairwise subsampling indicated that sequencing depth was expected to affect the degree of clonotype sharing among donors. About 4.5% of naive CD4, 3.5% of naive CD8, 2.3% of memory CD4, and approximately 0.39% of memory CD8 clonotypes were shared across a few donors. Higher generation probabilities were observed for clonotypes shared by all four sorted-subset donors than for non-shared clonotypes. Even with the large sequencing depth, rarefaction of the sorted-subset datasets indicated that sequencing was incomplete.

Healthy HIV-negative adults with no recently reported acute infections or vaccinations were included as donors. Only Caucasian adults living in Nashville, Tennessee, USA were represented among the donors. CD4+ T cells were enriched by magnetic negative selection; naive cells were then positively selected on CD45RA, and the negative fraction formed the memory subset. After blood collection by leukapheresis, PBMCs were isolated using Ficoll-Histopaque density gradient centrifugation and then cryopreserved in the vapor phase of liquid nitrogen. Purity and quantity of every magnetically sorted T cell population were checked by analytical flow cytometry. Each sorted fraction had its genomic DNA isolated and then quantified by UV absorbance on a Nanodrop 2000c. As concerns this clone: The antigen it recognizes is unknown. One base away there is no much larger clone; base qualities are not given.

The germline V gene (reference sequence) yields SGHNT for CDR1 and YYREEE for CDR2. V and J are truncated by 0 bases and 2 bases respectively, leaving an intervening sequence of 9 bases. The CDR3 covers 14 residues, taking in both the cysteine and the phenylalanine. Only CDR3 DNA is held: 42 bases, read in frame from base 1. Using the deep immunoSEQ assay, TCR CDR3 regions were amplified from genomic DNA by multiplex PCR. Genomic DNA extracted from each cell subset was distributed evenly over all wells of several immunoSEQ 96-well plates, and each plate served as one replicate. For sorted subsets, 150 to 200 ng genomic DNA, equal to 25,000 to 35,000 T cell genomes, was loaded into each replicate PCR. The purified libraries were quantified using a Qubit 3.0 fluorometer, sized with a Bioanalyzer 2100, and then quantified again using the KAPA Library Quantification kit. Every immunoSEQ 96-well plate was sequenced on a separate single-read 150-cycle Illumina NextSeq 550 flow cell. Processing in the source paper ran as follows. The immunoSEQ output contained only junctional sequences without quality scores, so filtering could not match that applied to full-length reads. Sequences were annotated with PyIR, a Python wrapper for IgBLAST v1.9, and V/J genes and CDR3 were assigned using IMGT germline references. Reads with weak V/J assignments (E-value above 1e-6), missing CDR3, stop codons, out-of-frame junctions, or ambiguous translated residues were removed. V3J clonotypes were defined by identical inferred V gene, J gene, and CDR3 amino acid sequence. Percentage overlap between repertoires was computed as shared unique clonotypes divided by the size of the smaller repertoire. Repertoire richness was assessed with RTK rarefaction, the Chao1 estimator, and Recon v2.1 estimates of unobserved clonotypes. Generation probabilities for all TCRbeta clonotypes obtained by the gDNA method from a handful of donors were computed using OLGA. TCRdb provides this immuneACCESS table in a form limited to in-frame rearrangements. Some clones are lacking; in checked studies, under half of them reflect an unresolved V gene, and why the rest are absent is not known. V and J calls plus clone size are reproduced from that table; the DNA served to infer D and trimming. Across this sample there are about 2.4 million clones, with 80% to 95% seen only once. The ten largest clones add up to 0.36% of the sample.

Sequenced: naive CD4+ T cells from PBMCs. Taken with the paper, the label for cell subset or site translates to: CD45RA+ positively selected. The chain couples TRBV5-4 to TRBJ2-7, with no confident D gene call. The clonotype was recovered from a young man in good health. Some clones in this sample may be carry-over from other donors' samples. The DNA sequence follows: TGTGCCAGCAGCTTGGGCCAGTCTCCCTACGAGCAGTACTTC. Its coded protein is CASSLGQSPYEQYF.